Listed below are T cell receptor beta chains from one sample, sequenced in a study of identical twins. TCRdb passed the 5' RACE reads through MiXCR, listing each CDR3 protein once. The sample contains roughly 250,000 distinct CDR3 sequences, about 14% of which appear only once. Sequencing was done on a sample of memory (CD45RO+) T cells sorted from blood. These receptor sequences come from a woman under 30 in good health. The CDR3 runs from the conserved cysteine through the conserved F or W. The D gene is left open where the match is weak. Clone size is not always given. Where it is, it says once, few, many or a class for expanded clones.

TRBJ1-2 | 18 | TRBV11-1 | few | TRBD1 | CASSFAGTDRGAGYGYTF | TGTGCCAGCAGCTTCGCTGGGACAGACAGAGGGGCTGGGTATGGCTACACCTTC
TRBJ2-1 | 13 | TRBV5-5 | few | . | CASSLEAYNEQFF | TGTGCCAGCAGCCTCGAAGCATACAATGAGCAGTTCTTC
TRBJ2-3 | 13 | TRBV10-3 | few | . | CAISGPASDTQYF | TGTGCCATCAGTGGGCCGGCCTCAGATACGCAGTATTTT
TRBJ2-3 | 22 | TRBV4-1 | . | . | CASSQDRSLRSARDRGTDTQYF | TGCGCCAGCAGCCAAGATCGGAGTCTGAGGAGTGCGCGTGACCGGGGCACAGATACGCAGTATTTT
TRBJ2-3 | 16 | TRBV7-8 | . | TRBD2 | CASSLREGRGADTQYF | TGTGCCAGCAGCTTACGTGAGGGGCGGGGGGCAGATACGCAGTATTTT
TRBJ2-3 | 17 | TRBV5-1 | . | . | CASSSGQVGSSTDTQYF | TGCGCCAGCAGCTCCGGGCAGGTTGGGTCTAGCACAGATACGCAGTATTTT
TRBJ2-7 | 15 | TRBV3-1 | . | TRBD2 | CASCLSPAGGPEQYF | TGTGCCTCCTGCCTATCGCCAGCGGGGGGGCCTGAGCAGTACTTC
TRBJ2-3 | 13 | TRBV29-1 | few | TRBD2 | CSVRRGGTDTQYF | TGCAGCGTTCGGCGGGGGGGCACAGATACGCAGTATTTT
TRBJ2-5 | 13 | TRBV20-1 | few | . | CSAGVQGGETQYF | TGCAGTGCCGGGGTACAGGGTGGGGAGACCCAGTACTTC
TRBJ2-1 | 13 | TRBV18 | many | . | CASSPPGYNEQFF | TGCGCCAGCAGCCCCCCGGGATACAATGAGCAGTTCTTC
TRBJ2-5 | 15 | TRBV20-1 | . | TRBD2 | CSGGTSGEFGETQYF | TGCAGTGGCGGGACTAGCGGGGAGTTCGGGGAGACCCAGTACTTC
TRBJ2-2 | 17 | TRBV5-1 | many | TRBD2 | CASSHQAGGPWTGELFF | TGCGCCAGCAGCCACCAAGCGGGGGGGCCGTGGACCGGGGAGCTGTTTTTT
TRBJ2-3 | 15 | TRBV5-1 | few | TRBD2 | CASSPRAGSTDTQYF | TGCGCCAGCAGCCCTCGAGCGGGAAGCACAGATACGCAGTATTTT
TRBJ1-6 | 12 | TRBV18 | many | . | CASSPPGRSLHF | TGTGCCAGCTCACCACCAGGTCGGTCCCTCCACTTT
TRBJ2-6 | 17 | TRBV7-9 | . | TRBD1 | CASSSGQSHSGANVLTF | TGTGCCAGCAGCTCGGGACAGAGCCACTCTGGGGCCAACGTCCTGACTTTC
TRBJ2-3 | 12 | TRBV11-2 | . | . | CASSHSLDTQYF | TGTGCCAGCAGTCACAGTCTAGATACGCAGTATTTT
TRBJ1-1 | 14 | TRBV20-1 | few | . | CSAREGNSNTEAFF | TGCAGTGCTAGAGAGGGCAACAGCAACACTGAAGCTTTCTTT
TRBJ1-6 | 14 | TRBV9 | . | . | CASSAAGVNSPLHF | TGTGCCAGCAGCGCCGCCGGGGTCAATTCACCCCTCCACTTT
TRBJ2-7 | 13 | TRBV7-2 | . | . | CASSHRLEDKQYF | TGTGCCAGCAGCCACAGACTGGAAGATAAGCAGTACTTC
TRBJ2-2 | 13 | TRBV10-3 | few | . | CAIKPRDTGELFF | TGTGCCATCAAACCAAGGGACACCGGGGAGCTGTTTTTT
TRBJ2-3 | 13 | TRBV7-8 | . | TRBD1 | CASSLQTGTGGYF | TGTGCCAGCAGTCTCCAAACCGGGACAGGAGGCTATTTT
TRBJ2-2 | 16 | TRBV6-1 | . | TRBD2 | CASSEALSGASGKLFF | TGTGCCAGCAGTGAAGCGCTCAGCGGGGCATCCGGGAAGCTGTTTTTT
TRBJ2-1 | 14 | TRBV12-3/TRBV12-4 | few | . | CASSRGAGNNEQFF | TGTGCCAGCAGCCGCGGGGCGGGGAACAATGAGCAGTTCTTC
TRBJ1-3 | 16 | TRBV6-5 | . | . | CASSYSGPAAGNTIYF | TGTGCCAGCAGTTACTCGGGGCCAGCGGCTGGAAACACCATATATTTT
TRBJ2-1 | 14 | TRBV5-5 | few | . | CASSRSGEYNEQFF | TGTGCCAGCAGCCGGTCGGGGGAATACAATGAGCAGTTCTTC
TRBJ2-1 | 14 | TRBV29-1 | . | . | CSAARTAVHNEQFF | TGCAGCGCGGCACGGACGGCAGTCCACAATGAGCAGTTCTTC
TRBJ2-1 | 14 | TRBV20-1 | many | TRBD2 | CSAKGLAGGNEQFF | TGCAGTGCTAAAGGACTAGCGGGAGGCAATGAGCAGTTCTTC
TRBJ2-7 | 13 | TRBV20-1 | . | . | CSARRRGPIEQYF | TGCAGTGCTAGACGGCGGGGGCCTATCGAGCAGTACTTC
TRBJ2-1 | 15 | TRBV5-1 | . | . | CASSLGGSKYNEQFF | TGCGCCAGCAGCTTGGGGGGGTCAAAATACAATGAGCAGTTCTTC
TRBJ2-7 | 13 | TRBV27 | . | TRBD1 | CASRETGGWEQYF | TGTGCCAGCAGGGAGACAGGGGGGTGGGAGCAGTACTTC
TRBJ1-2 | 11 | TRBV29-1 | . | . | CSLGVDYGYTF | TGCAGCCTAGGGGTGGACTATGGCTACACCTTC
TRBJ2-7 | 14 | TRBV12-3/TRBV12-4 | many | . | CASSFPSNPYEQYF | TGTGCCAGCAGTTTTCCCAGCAACCCCTACGAGCAGTACTTC
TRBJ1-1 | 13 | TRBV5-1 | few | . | CASSLSGDFEAFF | TGCGCCAGCAGCTTGTCAGGGGACTTTGAAGCTTTCTTT
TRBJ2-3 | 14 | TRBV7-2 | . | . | CASSLFSGVDTQYF | TGTGCCAGCAGCTTATTTTCAGGGGTAGATACGCAGTATTTT
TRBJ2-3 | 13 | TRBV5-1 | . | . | CASSLGNRDTQYF | TGCGCCAGCAGCTTGGGGAACAGGGATACGCAGTATTTT
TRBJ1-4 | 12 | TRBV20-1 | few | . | CSARAGTEKLFF | TGCAGTGCTAGGGCCGGGACAGAAAAACTGTTTTTT
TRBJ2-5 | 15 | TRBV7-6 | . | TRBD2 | CASTNWAGGQETQYF | TGTGCCAGCACCAACTGGGCGGGGGGACAAGAGACCCAGTACTTC
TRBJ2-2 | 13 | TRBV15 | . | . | CATRQFNTGELFF | TGTGCCACCAGGCAGTTTAACACCGGGGAGCTGTTTTTT
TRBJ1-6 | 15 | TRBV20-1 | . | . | CSAYERRGGGSPLHF | TGCAGTGCTTACGAAAGGAGGGGGGGAGGGTCACCCCTCCACTTT
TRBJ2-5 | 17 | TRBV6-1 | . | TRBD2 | CASSLPGGRTDGETQYF | TGTGCCAGCAGCCTACCCGGCGGGAGAACGGACGGAGAGACCCAGTACTTC
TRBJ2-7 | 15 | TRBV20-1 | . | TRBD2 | CSAVARASGTYEQYF | TGCAGTGCGGTGGCGCGTGCTAGCGGAACCTACGAGCAGTACTTC
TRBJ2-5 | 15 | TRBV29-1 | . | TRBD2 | CSVASERGGGETQYF | TGCAGCGTAGCTTCGGAGCGGGGGGGAGGAGAGACCCAGTACTTC